The following is a TCR beta chain sequence with its context. Once RNA had been extracted, it was reverse transcribed into cDNA to act as the sequencing template. Profiling relied on immunoSEQ multiplex PCR, and the TCRdb table lists in-frame clones only, not all of them. The repertoire includes around 250,000 clones, about two thirds of them detected once, and approximately 1.2% sits in the top ten. Peripheral blood and lesional scalp punch biopsies came from alopecia areata patients. PBMCs, the starting material, were the source of sorted CD4+ and CD8+ T cells. The CDR3 is 13 amino acids. Trimming shortened V by 5 bases and J by 0 bases, and 11 bases separated the two germline ends. Germline assignment: CDR1 SQVTM and CDR2 ANQGSEA. This sample was taken from a study of CD8+ T cells in alopecia areata. At the level of the study: Dosing spanned 6 to 18 months on tofacitinib, then 6 months off drug.

The genes are TRBV29-1 and TRBJ2-7; D may be TRBD1 (5 bases). The TCR sequence derives from a human donor with alopecia areata. The specimen was CD4+ T cells sorted from blood, collected at week 0. The CDR3: CSVRQTYSYEQYF. CDR3 nucleotides: TGCAGCGTTAGACAGACATACTCCTACGAGCAGTACTTC.